This T cell receptor (beta chain) was captured in a study of CXCR3-negative and CXCR3-positive naive CD8 T cells. Whole-study results and caveats: Hydrophobicity was higher for TRB CDR3s found in CXCR3-positive naive cells than in CXCR3-negative naive cells.

Via 5' RACE with UMI labels, TRB cDNA libraries were prepared. TCRdb re-called the 5' RACE reads and shows each CDR3 protein once, DNA omitted. The sample's table shows some 140,000 distinct CDR3 sequences. As to this clonotype: Its antigen is not identified.

The origin of this receptor is a human donor in good health. Some clones in this sample may be carry-over from other donors' samples. Sequencing used naive CXCR3+ CD8+ T cells from blood. Specified subset: CD45RO-CCR7+CD27+CD95- naive CD8+ T cells expressing CXCR3 (TNR3+).

The CDR3 loop reads CASSQDLTGYNEQFF. This chain joins TRBV4-1 and TRBJ2-1. This CDR3 contains 15 residues. The V gene's germline CDR1 is MGHRA and CDR2 YSYEKL.